This TCR beta chain is from a study of cytomegalovirus exposure and HLA in healthy donors. Study-level information: Early on, a data release was issued that held 85 million to 95 million unique TCRs from HLA-typed donors. Notes on the study in general: Most TCRs appeared rarely, but some public TCRs recurred in many donors. The authors later found TCR association rates varying by HLA locus, with DRB1 most and HLA-C fewest. In a later analysis, HLA-associated beta chains showed higher expansion and lower generation probabilities than comparable chains.

Unmatched junction bases numbered 13, after V lost 2 bases and J lost 11 bases. This CDR3 region has 14 residues. The germline V gene has CDR1 SGHNT and CDR2 YYREEE (reference sequence). Only a few counts were recorded for this clone. Antigen specificity is unknown. PCR employed 60 Vbeta and 13 Jbeta primers. Measured with immunoSEQ multiplex PCR; TCRdb has only the in-frame clones, and not every one. The sample lists roughly 140,000 clones, 80% to 90% occurring once. The TCR originated in a woman aged 18 to 35 in good health and CMV-seronegative. The specimen was PBMCs. This chain joins TRBV5-4 and TRBJ2-7; TRBD1 matches 7 bases. CDR3 residues: CASSLNEGGVKEYF. The DNA of the CDR3 is TGTGCCAGCAGCTTAAATGAAGGGGGCGTAAAAGAGTACTTC.